This TCR beta chain derives from a study of T cell changes during pregnancy in multiple sclerosis. Repertoires were generated with immunoSEQ multiplex PCR, while TCRdb's copy carries only in-frame clones and drops some. The table shows roughly 62,000 clones, with nearly 90% occurring only once. The CDR3 spans 15 residues. Germline CDR1 reads SGHVS; CDR2 reads FQNEAQ. The ends lost 5 bases at V and 5 bases at J; junction bases unmatched: 4. This clonotype originated in a female donor with multiple sclerosis, enrolled in a pregnancy study. The rearrangement uses TRBV7-8 and TRBJ2-5; 14 nucleotides agree with TRBD2. Sample: peripheral blood, taken in the first trimester of pregnancy. In DNA, the CDR3 is TGTGCCAGCAGCCCTAGACTAGCGGGGGGGGAGACCCAGTACTTC. This translates into CASSPRLAGGETQYF.